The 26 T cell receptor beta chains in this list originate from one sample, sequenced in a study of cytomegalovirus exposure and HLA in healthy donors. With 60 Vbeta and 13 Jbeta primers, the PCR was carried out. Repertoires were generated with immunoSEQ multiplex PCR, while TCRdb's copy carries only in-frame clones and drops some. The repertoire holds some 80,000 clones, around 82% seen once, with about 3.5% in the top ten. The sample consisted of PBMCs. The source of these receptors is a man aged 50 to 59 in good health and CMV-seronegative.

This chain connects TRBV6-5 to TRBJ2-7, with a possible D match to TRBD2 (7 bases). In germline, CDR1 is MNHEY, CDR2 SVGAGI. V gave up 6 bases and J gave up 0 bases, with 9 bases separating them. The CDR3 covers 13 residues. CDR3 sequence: CASSAGASYEQYF. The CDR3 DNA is TGTGCCAGCAGCGCGGGGGCCTCCTACGAGCAGTACTTC.

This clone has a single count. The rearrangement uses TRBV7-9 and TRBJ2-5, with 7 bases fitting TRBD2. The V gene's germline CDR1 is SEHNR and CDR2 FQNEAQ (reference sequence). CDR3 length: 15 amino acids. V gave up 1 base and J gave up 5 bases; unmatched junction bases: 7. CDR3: CASSLGGGDWETQYF. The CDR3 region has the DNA TGTGCCAGCAGCTTAGGGGGAGGGGATTGGGAGACCCAGTACTTC.

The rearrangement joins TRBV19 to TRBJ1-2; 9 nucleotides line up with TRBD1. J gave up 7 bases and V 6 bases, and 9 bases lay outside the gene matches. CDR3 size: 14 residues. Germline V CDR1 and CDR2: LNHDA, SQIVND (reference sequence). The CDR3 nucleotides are TGTGCCAGTAGAAAGGCCGGGACAGGGAGTGGCTACACCTTC. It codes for CASRKAGTGSGYTF.

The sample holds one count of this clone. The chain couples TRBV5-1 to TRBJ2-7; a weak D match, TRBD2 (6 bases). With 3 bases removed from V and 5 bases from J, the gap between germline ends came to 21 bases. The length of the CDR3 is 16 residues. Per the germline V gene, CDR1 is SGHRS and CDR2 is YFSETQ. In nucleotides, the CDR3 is TGCGCCAGCAGCTACGGCTCGGGGGACCTGGGGAACGAGCAGTACTTC. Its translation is CASSYGSGDLGNEQYF. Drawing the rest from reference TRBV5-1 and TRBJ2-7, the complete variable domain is KAGVTQTPRYLIKTRGQQVTLSCSPISGHRSVSWYQQTPGQGLQFLFEYFSETQRNKGNFPGRFSGRQFSNSRSEMNVSTLELGDSALYLCASSYGSGDLGNEQYFGPGTRLTVT.

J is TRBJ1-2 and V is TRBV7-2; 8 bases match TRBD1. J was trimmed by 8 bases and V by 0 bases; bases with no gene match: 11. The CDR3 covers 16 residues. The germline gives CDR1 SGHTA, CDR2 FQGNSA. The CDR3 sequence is CASSLAPQGAIGGYTF. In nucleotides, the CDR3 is TGTGCCAGCAGCTTAGCGCCTCAGGGGGCAATTGGAGGCTACACCTTC.

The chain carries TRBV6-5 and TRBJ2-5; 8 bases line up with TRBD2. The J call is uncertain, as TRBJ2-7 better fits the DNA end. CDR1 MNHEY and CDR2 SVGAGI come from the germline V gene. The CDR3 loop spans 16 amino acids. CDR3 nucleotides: TGTGCCAGCAGTTACTCCGAAGCGGGGGTAACCTACGAGCAGTACTTC. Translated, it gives CASSYSEAGVTYEQYF.

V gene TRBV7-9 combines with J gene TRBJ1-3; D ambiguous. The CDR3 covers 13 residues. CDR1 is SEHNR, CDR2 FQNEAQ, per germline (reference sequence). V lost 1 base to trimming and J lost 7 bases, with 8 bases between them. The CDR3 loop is CASSLGHFNTIYF. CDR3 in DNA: TGTGCCAGCAGCTTAGGGCATTTCAACACCATATATTTT.

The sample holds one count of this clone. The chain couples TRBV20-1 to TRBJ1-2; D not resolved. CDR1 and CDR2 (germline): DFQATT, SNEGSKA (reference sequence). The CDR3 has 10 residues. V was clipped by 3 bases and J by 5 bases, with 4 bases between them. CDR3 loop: CSASAYGYTF. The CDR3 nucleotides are TGCAGTGCTAGTGCGTATGGCTACACCTTC.

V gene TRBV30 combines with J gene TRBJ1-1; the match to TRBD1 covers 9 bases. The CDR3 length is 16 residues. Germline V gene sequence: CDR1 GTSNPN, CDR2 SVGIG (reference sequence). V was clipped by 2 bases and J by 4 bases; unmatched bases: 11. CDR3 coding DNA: TGTGCCTGGAGTCAACATTCCGGGACAGGGAGCACTGAAGCTTTCTTT. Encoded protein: CAWSQHSGTGSTEAFF.

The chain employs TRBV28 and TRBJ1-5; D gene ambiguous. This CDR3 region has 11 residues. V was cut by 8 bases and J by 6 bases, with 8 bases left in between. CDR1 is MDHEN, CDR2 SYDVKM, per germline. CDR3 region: CASCRFQPQHF. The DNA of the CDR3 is TGTGCCAGCTGTAGATTTCAGCCCCAGCATTTT.

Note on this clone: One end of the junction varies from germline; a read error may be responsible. In DNA form, the CDR3 reads TGTTCCAGCAGCTTCACAGGGAGGGGTGAAAAACTGTTTTTT. Translation gives CSSSFTGRGEKLFF. This chain links TRBV7-9 with TRBJ1-4, with D possibly matching TRBD1 (6 bases). The CDR3 runs to 14 residues. Germline V gene sequence: CDR1 SEHNR, CDR2 FQNEAQ (reference sequence).

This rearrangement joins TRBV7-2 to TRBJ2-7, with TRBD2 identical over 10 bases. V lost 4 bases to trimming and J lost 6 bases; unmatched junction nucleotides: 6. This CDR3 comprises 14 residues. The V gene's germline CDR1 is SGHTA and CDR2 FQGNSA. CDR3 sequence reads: CASSYLAGVVEQYF. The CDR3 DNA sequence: TGTGCCAGCAGCTACCTAGCGGGGGTAGTCGAGCAGTACTTC.

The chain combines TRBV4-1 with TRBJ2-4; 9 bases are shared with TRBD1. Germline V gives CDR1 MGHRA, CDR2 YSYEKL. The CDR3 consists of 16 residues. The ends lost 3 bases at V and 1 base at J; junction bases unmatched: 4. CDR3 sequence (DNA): TGCGCCAGCAGCCAGGGACAGGGTTCGGCCAAAAACATTCAGTACTTC. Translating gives CASSQGQGSAKNIQYF.

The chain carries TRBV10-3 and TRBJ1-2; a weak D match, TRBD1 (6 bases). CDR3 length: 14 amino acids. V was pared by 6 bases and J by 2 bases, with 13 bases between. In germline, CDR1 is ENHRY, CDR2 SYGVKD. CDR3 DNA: TGTGCCATCAGCCCAATGACAGGCAACTATGGCTACACCTTC. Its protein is CAISPMTGNYGYTF.

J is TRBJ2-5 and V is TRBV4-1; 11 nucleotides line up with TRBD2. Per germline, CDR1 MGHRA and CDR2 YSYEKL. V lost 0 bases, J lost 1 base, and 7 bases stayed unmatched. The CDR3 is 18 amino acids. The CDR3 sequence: CASSQDIGLAGGQETQYF. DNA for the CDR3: TGCGCCAGCAGCCAAGATATAGGGCTAGCGGGGGGCCAAGAGACCCAGTACTTC.

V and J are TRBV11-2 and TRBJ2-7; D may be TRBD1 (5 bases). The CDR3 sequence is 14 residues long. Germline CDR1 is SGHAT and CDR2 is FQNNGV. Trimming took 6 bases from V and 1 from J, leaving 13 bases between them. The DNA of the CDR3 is TGTGCCAGCAGGATACAGGCCGTTTCCTACGAGCAGTACTTC. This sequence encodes CASRIQAVSYEQYF. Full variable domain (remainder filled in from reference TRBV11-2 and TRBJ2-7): EAGVAQSPRYKIIEKRQSVAFWCNPISGHATLYWYQQILGQGPKLLIQFQNNGVVDDSQLPKDRFSAERLKGVDSTLKIQPAKLEDSAVYLCASRIQAVSYEQYFGPGTRLTVT.

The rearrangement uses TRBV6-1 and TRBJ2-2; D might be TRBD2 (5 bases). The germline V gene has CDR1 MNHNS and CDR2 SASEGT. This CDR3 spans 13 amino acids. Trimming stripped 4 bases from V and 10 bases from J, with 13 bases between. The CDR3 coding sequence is TGTGCCAGCAGTGGTCGAACTAGTCAGGAGCTGTTTTTT. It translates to CASSGRTSQELFF.

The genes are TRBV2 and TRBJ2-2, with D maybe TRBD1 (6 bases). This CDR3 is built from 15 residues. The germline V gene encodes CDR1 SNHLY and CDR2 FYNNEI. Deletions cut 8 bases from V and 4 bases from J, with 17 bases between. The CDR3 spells CASQLQGLGTGELFF. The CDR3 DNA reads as TGTGCCAGCCAACTACAGGGTTTGGGCACCGGGGAGCTGTTTTTT.

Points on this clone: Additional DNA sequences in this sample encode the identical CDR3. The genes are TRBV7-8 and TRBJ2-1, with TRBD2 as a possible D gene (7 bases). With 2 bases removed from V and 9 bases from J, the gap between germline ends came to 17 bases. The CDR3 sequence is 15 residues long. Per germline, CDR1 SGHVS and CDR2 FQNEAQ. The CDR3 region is CASSLLGGGAGEQFF. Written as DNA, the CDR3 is TGTGCCAGCAGCTTATTGGGTGGGGGGGCCGGTGAGCAGTTCTTC.

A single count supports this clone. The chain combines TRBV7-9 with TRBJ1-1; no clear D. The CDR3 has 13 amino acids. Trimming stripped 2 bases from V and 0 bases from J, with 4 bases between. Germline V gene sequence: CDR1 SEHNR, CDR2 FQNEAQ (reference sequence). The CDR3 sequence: CASSLSVNTEAFF. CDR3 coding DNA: TGTGCCAGCAGCTTATCAGTGAACACTGAAGCTTTCTTT.

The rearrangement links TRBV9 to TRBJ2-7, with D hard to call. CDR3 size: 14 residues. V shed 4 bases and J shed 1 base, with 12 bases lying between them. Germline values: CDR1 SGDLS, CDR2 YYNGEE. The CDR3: CASSPRMVSYEQYF. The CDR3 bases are TGTGCCAGCAGCCCGAGGATGGTGTCCTACGAGCAGTACTTC.

The DNA for the CDR3 is TGTGCCAGCAGTGTGCGGGGCGGTGAGCAGTTCTTC. Its translation: CASSVRGGEQFF. V usage is TRBV6-1 and J usage is TRBJ2-1; a possible D gene is TRBD2 (6 bases). The CDR3 is 12 residues long. Trimming pared 4 bases from V and 9 bases from J, leaving 10 bases between. Germline CDR1 is MNHNS and CDR2 is SASEGT.

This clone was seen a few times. CDR3 nucleotides: TGTGCCAGCAGTGAAGGGACTAGCTATTACGAGCAGTACTTC. Residues: CASSEGTSYYEQYF. The rearrangement joins TRBV6-1 to TRBJ2-7; 8 bases match TRBD2. The CDR3 is 14 amino acids. Trimming cost V 1 base and J 4 bases; bases outside gene matches: 3. Germline V gene data show CDR1 as MNHNS and CDR2 as SASEGT.

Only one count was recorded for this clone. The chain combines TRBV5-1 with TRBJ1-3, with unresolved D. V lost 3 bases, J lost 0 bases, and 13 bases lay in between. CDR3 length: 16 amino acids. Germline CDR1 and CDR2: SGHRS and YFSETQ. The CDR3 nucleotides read TGCGCCAGCAGCTCCGGTTTGGGGAGCTCTGGAAACACCATATATTTT. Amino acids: CASSSGLGSSGNTIYF.

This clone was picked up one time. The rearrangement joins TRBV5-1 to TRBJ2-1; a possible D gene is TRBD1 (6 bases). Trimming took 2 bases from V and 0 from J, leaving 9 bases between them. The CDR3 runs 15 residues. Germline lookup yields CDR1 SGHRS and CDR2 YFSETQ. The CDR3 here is CASSFQGTSYNEQFF. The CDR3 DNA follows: TGCGCCAGCAGCTTTCAGGGGACCTCCTACAATGAGCAGTTCTTC.

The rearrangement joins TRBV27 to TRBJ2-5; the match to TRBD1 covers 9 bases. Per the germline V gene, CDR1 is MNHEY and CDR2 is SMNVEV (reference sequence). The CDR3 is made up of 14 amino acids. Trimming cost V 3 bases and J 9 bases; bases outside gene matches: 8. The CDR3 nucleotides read TGTGCCAGCAGTTTGGACAGGGGACGGAGGGCCCAGTACTTC. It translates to CASSLDRGRRAQYF.